The source of this T cell receptor beta chain is a study of control samples from healthy donors and cancer patients. Germline V gives CDR1 LGHNT, CDR2 FRNRAP. The V end was cut by 0 bases, the J end by 0 bases, with 11 bases between. The CDR3 loop spans 16 amino acids. Some clones are missing from TCRdb's copy, which holds only in-frame ones; the method was immunoSEQ multiplex PCR. Seen here are around 90,000 clones, approximately 81% observed once, and the top ten hold 2.1%. The chain uses TRBV12-5 and TRBJ1-2; D remains ambiguous. Input material: blood. This clonotype was sampled from a woman in her 40s in good health. CDR3 sequence (DNA): TGTGCTAGTGGTTTGGTACAGTCCTCTTCTAACTATGGCTACACCTTC. It encodes CASGLVQSSSNYGYTF.